The sequence of this TCR beta chain was determined in a study of cytomegalovirus exposure and HLA in healthy donors. Turning to this clone: Its antigen is currently unknown.

The PCR had 60 Vbeta and 13 Jbeta primers. Profiled with immunoSEQ multiplex PCR; TCRdb holds only in-frame clones, not every one. The sample includes just over 20,000 clones. Points from the study as a whole: Cytomegalovirus-associated TCR beta chains were listed, numbering 150 to 200.

The V end was cut by 1 base, the J end by 4 bases, with 14 bases between. CDR1 and CDR2 from the germline V gene are MGHRA and YSYEKL. This CDR3 is 15 amino acids long. The material sequenced was PBMCs. This clonotype originated in a man aged 60 to 69 in good health and CMV-seropositive. V and J are TRBV4-1 and TRBJ2-7; no firm D call. CDR3: CASSQGALDPYEQYF. The CDR3 nucleotides read TGCGCCAGCAGCCAAGGTGCCCTAGATCCTTACGAGCAGTACTTC.